Below, 5 T cell receptor beta chains from the same sample are listed, as sequenced in a study of PD-1 blockade in classical Hodgkin lymphoma. Indicated time point: cycle 4 day 1 (C4D1), after five to seven weeks of nivolumab. No patient escaped relapse after autologous stem cell transplantation, and brentuximab vedotin exposure varied. Clones were read by immunoSEQ multiplex PCR, and TCRdb kept only the in-frame ones, dropping some. Found here are 80,000 to 95,000 clones, 75% to 85% of them singletons; the top ten hold 15% to 20%. Material: peripheral blood mononuclear cells (PBMCs), obtained before the fourth cycle of nivolumab. Every receptor here comes from a human donor with classical Hodgkin lymphoma.

This chain joins TRBV2 and TRBJ1-1, with D unclear. CDR3 length equals 12 residues. V was pared by 10 bases and J by 0 bases, with 9 bases between. The germline V gene encodes CDR1 SNHLY and CDR2 FYNNEI. The CDR3 DNA sequence: TGTGCCACAGGACGGCTGAACACTGAAGCTTTCTTT. This gives the protein CATGRLNTEAFF.

The chain has TRBV6-1 and TRBJ1-2; tentatively, D is TRBD1 (5 bases). The V gene's germline CDR1 is MNHNS and CDR2 SASEGT. V shed 6 bases and J shed 2 bases, with 10 bases lying between them. This CDR3 has 13 residues. The CDR3 reads CASSDTGNYGYTF. CDR3 DNA sequence: TGTGCCAGCAGCGATACAGGCAACTATGGCTACACCTTC.

This clone was detected a few times. V is TRBV27 and J is TRBJ2-7; D not resolved. Trimming removed 2 bases from V and 5 bases from J, with 13 bases in between. The CDR3 is made up of 14 amino acids. Germline values: CDR1 MNHEY, CDR2 SMNVEV (reference sequence). CDR3 in amino acids: CASSLGLVSNEQYF. The DNA for the CDR3 is TGTGCCAGCAGTTTAGGGCTAGTTTCTAACGAGCAGTACTTC.

The chain has TRBV5-4 and TRBJ2-3; 8 bases are a match to TRBD1. V shed 0 bases and J 4 bases; nucleotides not matched to a gene: 7. Germline V gene lookup returns CDR1 SGHNT and CDR2 YYREEE (reference sequence). CDR3 length equals 16 residues. The CDR3 spells CASSLAGGVGADTQYF. CDR3 bases: TGTGCCAGCAGCTTGGCAGGGGGCGTAGGCGCAGATACGCAGTATTTT.

The rearrangement joins TRBV2 to TRBJ2-7, with D possibly matching TRBD2 (6 bases). The CDR3 runs 16 residues. CDR1 SNHLY and CDR2 FYNNEI come from the germline V gene. Trimming cost V 3 bases and J 7 bases, with 22 bases left between them. The CDR3, as DNA: TGTGCCAGCAGTGAGAGGCCCGGGGGATTGGGGTCTGAGCAGTACTTC. This sequence encodes CASSERPGGLGSEQYF. Full variable domain (rest looked up from reference TRBV2 and TRBJ2-7): EPEVTQTPSHQVTQMGQEVILRCVPISNHLYFYWYRQILGQKVEFLVSFYNNEISEKSEIFDDQFSVERPDGSNFTLKIRSTKLEDSAMYFCASSERPGGLGSEQYFGPGTRLTVT.